This T cell receptor beta chain was sequenced for a study of shared T cell receptors in the human thymus (dated by TCRdb to the early 2020s). About the study as a whole: The study examined how self-reactive, shared T-cell receptor alpha chains are generated in the human thymus.

Receptor amplification or capture employed the immunoSEQ multiplex PCR assay. Here the immuneACCESS table is served through TCRdb, limited to in-frame sequences with V and J called. Missing clones are a known gap in these copies; in checked studies unresolved V genes cover under half, and the rest lacks a known reason. For this sample there are more than 550,000 clones; approximately 85% appear just once. Roughly 0.01% of the sample is held by the ten biggest clonotypes. Turning to this clone: The specificity of this receptor is unknown. Within one base of it there is no much larger clone, and no base qualities were kept.

Reading from cysteine to phenylalanine, the CDR3 counts 16 amino acids. CDR3 DNA only is kept here, 48 bases in frame from base 1. The V end loses 3 bases and the J end loses 0 bases, and a stretch of 12 bases separates them. CDR1 LNHDA and CDR2 SQIVND were looked up in the germline V gene (reference sequence). In addition, the sample was reused for a study of human thymus T cells. As the second paper documents: The donors were immunologically healthy infants in Finland who had open corrective cardiac surgery for congenital heart defects. Thymus tissue was obtained as surgical resects removed during corrective cardiac surgery. V and J gene segment usage appeared biased in both thymic and peripheral blood repertoires. The related research found that thymic TCR repertoires overlapped highly between unrelated individuals. The study used eight infant thymus samples plus four related peripheral blood samples to characterize TCR alpha and beta repertoires. The cohort included six male and two female infants, with donor ages spanning 7 to 244 days. After being mechanically released from the tissue, thymocytes were kept at -70 degrees C in pellets of about 9.5-30 million cells. Genomic DNA was extracted from frozen cell pellets with a QIAsymphony instrument. The immunoSEQ multiplex PCR assay was used to amplify the TCRB and TCRAD loci from a standardized amount of quality-controlled genomic DNA. Amplicons spanned the V(D)J region at a length sufficient to cover the CDR3 and identify V and J genes. Amplicon sequencing was performed on an Illumina platform through the commercial immunoSEQ service. Primer bias and sequencing errors were corrected as previously described, and TCRAD and TCRB definitions were based on the IMGT database. Analysis of the repertoires was done with immunoSEQ Analyzer 3.0 and VDJTools and included basic statistics, V/J segment usage, diversity estimates, rarefaction and pairwise overlap. Diversity was estimated using the Chao1, ChaoE, Efron-Thisted, Shannon and inverse Simpson indices, and was also estimated on datasets down-sampled to the size of the smallest sample. For repertoire overlap, CDR3 nucleotide sequence, V gene and J gene had to match strictly, and clustering was done by Jaccard-based multidimensional scaling. On average, thymus samples gave roughly 800,000 unique TCRB clonotypes, whereas blood samples gave 75,000 to 85,000.

The sample was thymocytes. The source is a girl in the first two years of life with a congenital heart defect. Donor details come from another sample of the same person, matched by shared clones. The chain employs TRBV19 and TRBJ1-5; a tentative D call is TRBD1 (5 bases match). DNA sequence: TGTGCCAGTAGTATCCACAGGCAGGATAGCAATCAGCCCCAGCATTTT. Its translation is CASSIHRQDSNQPQHF.